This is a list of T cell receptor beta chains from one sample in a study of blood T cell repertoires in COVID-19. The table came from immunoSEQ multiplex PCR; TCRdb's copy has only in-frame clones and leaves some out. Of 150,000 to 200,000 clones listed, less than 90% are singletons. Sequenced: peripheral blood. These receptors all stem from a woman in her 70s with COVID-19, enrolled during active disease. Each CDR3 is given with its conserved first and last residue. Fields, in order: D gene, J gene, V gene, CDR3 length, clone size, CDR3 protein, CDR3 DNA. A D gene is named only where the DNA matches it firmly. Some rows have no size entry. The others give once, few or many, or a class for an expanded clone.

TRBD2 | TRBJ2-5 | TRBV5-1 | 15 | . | CASSPGLAPIETQYF | TGCGCCAGCAGCCCCGGACTAGCGCCCATAGAGACCCAGTACTTC
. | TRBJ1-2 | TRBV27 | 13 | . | CASSLARDYGYTF | TGTGCCAGCAGTTTGGCCAGGGACTATGGCTACACCTTC
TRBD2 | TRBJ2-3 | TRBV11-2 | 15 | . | CASSFPSGGADTQYF | TGTGCCAGCAGCTTTCCTAGCGGGGGGGCAGATACGCAGTATTTT
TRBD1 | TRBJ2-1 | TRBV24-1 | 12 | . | CATSAQGVKQFF | TGTGCCACCAGTGCCCAGGGGGTTAAGCAGTTCTTC
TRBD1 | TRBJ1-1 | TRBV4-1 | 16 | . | CASSLGTGGRNTEAFF | TGCGCCAGCAGCCTGGGGACAGGGGGCCGAAACACTGAAGCTTTCTTT
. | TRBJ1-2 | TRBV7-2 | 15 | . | CASTKFSGGDYGYTF | TGTGCCAGCACCAAATTCAGCGGGGGGGACTATGGCTACACCTTC
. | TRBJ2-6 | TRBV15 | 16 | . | CATSRIVGAGANVLTF | TGTGCCACCAGCAGAATTGTTGGGGCAGGGGCCAACGTCCTGACTTTC
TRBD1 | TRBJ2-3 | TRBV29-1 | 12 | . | CSADRGTDTQYF | TGCAGCGCCGACAGGGGCACAGATACGCAGTATTTT
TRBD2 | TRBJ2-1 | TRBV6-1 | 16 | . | CASSVLAGGVYNEQFF | TGTGCCAGCAGTGTACTAGCGGGGGGGGTTTACAATGAGCAGTTCTTC
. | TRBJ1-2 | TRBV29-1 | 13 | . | CSVGQILNYGYTF | TGCAGCGTCGGACAGATCCTTAACTATGGCTACACCTTC
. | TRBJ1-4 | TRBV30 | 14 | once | CAWTPGATNEKLFF | TGTGCCTGGACCCCAGGTGCAACTAATGAAAAACTGTTTTTT
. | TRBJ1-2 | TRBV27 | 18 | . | CASRLPQLSGGGGYGYTF | TGTGCCAGCAGGCTACCGCAACTATCGGGCGGGGGAGGATATGGCTACACCTTC
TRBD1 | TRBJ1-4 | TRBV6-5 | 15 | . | CASRRGDSPNEKLFF | TGTGCCAGCAGAAGAGGGGACAGTCCAAATGAAAAACTGTTTTTT
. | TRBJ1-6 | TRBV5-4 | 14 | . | CASSTRRDNSPLHF | TGTGCCAGCAGCACCAGACGGGATAATTCACCCCTCCACTTT
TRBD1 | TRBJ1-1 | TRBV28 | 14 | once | CASSLSYRGQGAFF | TGTGCCAGCAGTTTATCTTACAGGGGGCAAGGAGCTTTCTTT
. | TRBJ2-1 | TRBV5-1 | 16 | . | CASSGGGRSSYNEQFF | TGCGCCAGCAGCGGGGGCGGTCGGAGCTCCTACAATGAGCAGTTCTTC